This TCR beta chain was profiled in a study of shared clonotypes between healthy human individuals. Study results and limitations: It was anticipated that sequencing depth would influence how many clonotypes donors shared.

V lost 4 bases to trimming and J lost 4 bases; unmatched junction nucleotides: 12. CDR1 and CDR2 (germline): SGDLS, YYNGEE. The CDR3 has 18 amino acids. In regard to this clone: The antigen remains undetermined.

Investigators spread the genomic DNA of each subset evenly over several immunoSEQ plates. Sequenced by immunoSEQ multiplex PCR; TCRdb stores in-frame clones only, minus some. The table includes about 2 million clones, over 85% detected once. It was CD45RO-negative cells, positively selected for CCR7, that made up naive CD8 cells, with terminally differentiated effector memory CD45RA+ cells excluded. The rearrangement joins TRBV9 to TRBJ2-1, with 12 nucleotides matching TRBD2. This clonotype originated in a man between 18 and 29 years old in good health. Input material: naive CD8+ T cells sorted from blood. CDR3 amino acids: CASSPPVASGRDYNEQFF. The CDR3 DNA is TGTGCCAGCAGCCCCCCCGTGGCTAGCGGGAGGGATTACAATGAGCAGTTCTTC.